The T cell receptor (beta chain) under discussion was sequenced for a study of early stage breast cancer tumors. Study-level information: Samples were sequenced at about 10-fold average coverage.

A word on this clone: Antigen unknown.

General study findings and limits: Chain pairing and CD4, CD8 or FOXP3 expression were not captured. Compared with adjacent normal breast tissue, tumors showed roughly 2.5-fold greater T cell density and higher clonality. Commonly generated sequences made up most enriched TCRB sequences shared between patients.

Repertoires were generated with immunoSEQ multiplex PCR, while TCRdb's copy carries only in-frame clones and drops some. Among fewer than 30,000 clones, under 60% were seen once, and the ten largest hold 8% to 10%. Sequencing used breast tumor tissue. This clonotype originated in a person aged 45-65 years with breast cancer.

CDR3 sequence (DNA): TGCGCCAGCAGCCAAGATTGGAACACAGATACGCAGTATTTT. This codes for CASSQDWNTDTQYF. This sequence joins TRBV4-1 and TRBJ2-3; D is uncertain. This CDR3 comprises 14 residues. V shed 0 bases and J shed 2 bases, with 6 bases lying between them. Germline values: CDR1 MGHRA, CDR2 YSYEKL.